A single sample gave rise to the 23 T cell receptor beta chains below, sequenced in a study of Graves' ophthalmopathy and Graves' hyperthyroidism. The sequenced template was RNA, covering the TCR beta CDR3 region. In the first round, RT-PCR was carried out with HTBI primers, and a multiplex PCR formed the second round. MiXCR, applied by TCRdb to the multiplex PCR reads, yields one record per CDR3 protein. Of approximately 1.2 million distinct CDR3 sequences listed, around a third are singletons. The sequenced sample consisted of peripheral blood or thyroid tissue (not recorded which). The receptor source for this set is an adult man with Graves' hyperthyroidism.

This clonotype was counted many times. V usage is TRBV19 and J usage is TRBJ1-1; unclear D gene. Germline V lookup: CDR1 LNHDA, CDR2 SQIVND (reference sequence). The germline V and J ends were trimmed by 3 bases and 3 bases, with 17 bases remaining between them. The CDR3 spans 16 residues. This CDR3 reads CASSIFDRPGDTEAFF. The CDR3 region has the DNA TGTGCCAGTAGTATCTTCGATCGGCCTGGGGACACTGAAGCTTTCTTT.

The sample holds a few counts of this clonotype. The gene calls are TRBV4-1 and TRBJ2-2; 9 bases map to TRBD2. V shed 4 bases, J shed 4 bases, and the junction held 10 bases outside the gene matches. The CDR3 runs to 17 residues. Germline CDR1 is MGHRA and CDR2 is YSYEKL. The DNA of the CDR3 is TGCGCCAGCAGCCTCCAAGCTAGCGGGGAATTCACCGGGGAGCTGTTTTTT. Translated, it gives CASSLQASGEFTGELFF.

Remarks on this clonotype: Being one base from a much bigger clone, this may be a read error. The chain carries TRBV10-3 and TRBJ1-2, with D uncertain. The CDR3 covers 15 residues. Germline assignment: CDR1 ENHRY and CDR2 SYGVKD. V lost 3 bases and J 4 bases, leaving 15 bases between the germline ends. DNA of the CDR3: TGTGCCATCAGTGACCTTGGGGAGATGGCCTATGGCTACACCTTC. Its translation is CAISDLGEMAYGYTF.

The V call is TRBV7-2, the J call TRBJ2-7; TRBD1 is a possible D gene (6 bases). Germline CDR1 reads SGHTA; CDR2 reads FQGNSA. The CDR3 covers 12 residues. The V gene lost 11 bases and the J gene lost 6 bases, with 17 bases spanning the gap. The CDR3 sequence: CASKVAGAEQYF. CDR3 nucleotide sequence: TGTGCCTCCAAAGTGGCAGGGGCCGAGCAGTACTTC.

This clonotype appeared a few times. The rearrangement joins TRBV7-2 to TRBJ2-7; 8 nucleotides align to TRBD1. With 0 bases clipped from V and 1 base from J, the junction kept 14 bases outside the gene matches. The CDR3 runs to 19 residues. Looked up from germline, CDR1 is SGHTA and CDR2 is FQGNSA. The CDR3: CASSLAAVRGLAGSYEQYF. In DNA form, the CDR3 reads TGTGCCAGCAGCTTAGCCGCAGTCAGGGGGCTTGCGGGTTCCTACGAGCAGTACTTC.

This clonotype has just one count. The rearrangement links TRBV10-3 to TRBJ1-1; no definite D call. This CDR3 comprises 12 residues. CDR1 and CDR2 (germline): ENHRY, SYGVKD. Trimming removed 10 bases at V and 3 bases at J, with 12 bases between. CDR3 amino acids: CASRPGHTEAFF. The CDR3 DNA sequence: TGTGCCAGCAGGCCGGGCCACACTGAAGCTTTCTTT.

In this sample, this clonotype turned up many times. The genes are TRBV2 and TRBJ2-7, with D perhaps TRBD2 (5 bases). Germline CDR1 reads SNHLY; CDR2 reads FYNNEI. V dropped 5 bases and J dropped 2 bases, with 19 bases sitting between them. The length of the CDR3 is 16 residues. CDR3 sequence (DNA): TGTGCCAGCAGTTACTACCTTGGTCCGGGGACCTACGAGCAGTACTTC. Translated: CASSYYLGPGTYEQYF.

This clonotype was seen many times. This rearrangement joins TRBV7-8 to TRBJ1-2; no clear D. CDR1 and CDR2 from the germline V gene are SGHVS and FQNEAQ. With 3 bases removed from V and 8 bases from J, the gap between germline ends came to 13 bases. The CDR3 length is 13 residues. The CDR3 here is CASSFYERTGYTF. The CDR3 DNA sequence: TGTGCCAGCAGCTTCTATGAAAGAACCGGCTACACCTTC. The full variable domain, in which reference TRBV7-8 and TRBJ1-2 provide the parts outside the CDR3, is GAGVSQSPRYKVAKRGQDVALRCDPISGHVSLFWYQQALGQGPEFLTYFQNEAQLDKSGLPSDRFFAERPEGSVSTLKIQRTQQEDSAVYLCASSFYERTGYTFGSGTRLTVV.

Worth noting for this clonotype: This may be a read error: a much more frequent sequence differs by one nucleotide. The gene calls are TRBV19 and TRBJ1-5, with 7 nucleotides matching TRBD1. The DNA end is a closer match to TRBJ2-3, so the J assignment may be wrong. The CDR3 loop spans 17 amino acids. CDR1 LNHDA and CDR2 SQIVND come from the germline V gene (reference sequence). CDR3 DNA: TGTGCCAGTAGTACCTTTCGAGACAGGGCCCGCAATCAGCCCCAGTATTTT. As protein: CASSTFRDRARNQPQYF.

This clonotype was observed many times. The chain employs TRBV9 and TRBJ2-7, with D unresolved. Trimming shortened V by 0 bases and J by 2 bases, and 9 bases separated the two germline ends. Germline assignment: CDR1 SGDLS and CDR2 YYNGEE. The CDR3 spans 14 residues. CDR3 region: CASSVGQVPYEQYF. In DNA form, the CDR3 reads TGTGCCAGCAGCGTAGGTCAGGTCCCCTACGAGCAGTACTTC.

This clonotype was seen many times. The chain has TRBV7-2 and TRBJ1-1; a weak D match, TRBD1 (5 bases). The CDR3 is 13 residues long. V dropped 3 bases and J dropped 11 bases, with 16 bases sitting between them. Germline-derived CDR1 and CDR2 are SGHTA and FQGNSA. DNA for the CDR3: TGTGCCAGCAGCTTGGGGGGGAGTCCGGGGGCTTTCTTT. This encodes CASSLGGSPGAFF.

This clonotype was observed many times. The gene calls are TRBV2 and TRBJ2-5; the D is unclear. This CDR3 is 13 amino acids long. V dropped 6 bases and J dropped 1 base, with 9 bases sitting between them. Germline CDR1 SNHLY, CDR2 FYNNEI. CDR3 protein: CASRMTIQETQYF. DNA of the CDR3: TGTGCCAGCAGGATGACAATCCAAGAGACCCAGTACTTC.

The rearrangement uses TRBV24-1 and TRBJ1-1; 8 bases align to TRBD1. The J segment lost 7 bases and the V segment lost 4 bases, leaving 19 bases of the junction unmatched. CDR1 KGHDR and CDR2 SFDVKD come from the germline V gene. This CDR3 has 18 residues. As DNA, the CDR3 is TGTGCCACCAGTGAGGGGGGGGGTGGGAGACAGGGGACCGTTGAAGCTTTCTTT. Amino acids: CATSEGGGGRQGTVEAFF.

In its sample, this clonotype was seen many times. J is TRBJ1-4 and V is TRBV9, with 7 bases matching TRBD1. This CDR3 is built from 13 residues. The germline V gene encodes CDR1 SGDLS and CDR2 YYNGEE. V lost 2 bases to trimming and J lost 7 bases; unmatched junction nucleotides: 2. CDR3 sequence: CASSVGTVEKLFF. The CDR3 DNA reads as TGTGCCAGCAGCGTGGGGACAGTTGAAAAACTGTTTTTT.

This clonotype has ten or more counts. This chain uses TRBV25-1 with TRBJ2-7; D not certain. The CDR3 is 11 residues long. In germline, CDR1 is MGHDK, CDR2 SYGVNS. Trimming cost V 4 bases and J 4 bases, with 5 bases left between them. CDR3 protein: CASSGKYEQYF. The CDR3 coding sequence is TGTGCCAGCAGTGGGAAATACGAGCAGTACTTC.

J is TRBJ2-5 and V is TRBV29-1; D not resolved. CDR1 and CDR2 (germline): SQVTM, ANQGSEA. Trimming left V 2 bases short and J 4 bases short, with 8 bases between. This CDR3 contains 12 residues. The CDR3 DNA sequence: TGCAGCGTTGAAAGGGTTGGAGAGACCCAGTACTTC. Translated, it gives CSVERVGETQYF.

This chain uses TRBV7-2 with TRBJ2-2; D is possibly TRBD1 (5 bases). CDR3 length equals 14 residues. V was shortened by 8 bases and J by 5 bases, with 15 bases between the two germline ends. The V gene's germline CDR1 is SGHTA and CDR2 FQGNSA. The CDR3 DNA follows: TGTGCCAGCCCGTGCACAAAGGGGACCGGGGAGCTGTTTTTT. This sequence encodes CASPCTKGTGELFF.

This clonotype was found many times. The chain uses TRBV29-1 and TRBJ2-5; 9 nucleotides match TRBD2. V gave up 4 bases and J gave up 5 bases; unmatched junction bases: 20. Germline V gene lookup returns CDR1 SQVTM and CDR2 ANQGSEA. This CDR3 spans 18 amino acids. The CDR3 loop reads CSVAAREGLVVFAETQYF. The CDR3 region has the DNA TGCAGCGTTGCCGCGCGGGAGGGCTTAGTGGTTTTTGCGGAGACCCAGTACTTC.

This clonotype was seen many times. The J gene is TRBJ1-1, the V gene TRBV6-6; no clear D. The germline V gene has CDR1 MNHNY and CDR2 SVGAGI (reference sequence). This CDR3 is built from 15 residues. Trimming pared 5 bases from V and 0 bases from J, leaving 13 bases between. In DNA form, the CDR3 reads TGTGCCAGCAGTGAAGTCGAGGGCCTGAACACTGAAGCTTTCTTT. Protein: CASSEVEGLNTEAFF.

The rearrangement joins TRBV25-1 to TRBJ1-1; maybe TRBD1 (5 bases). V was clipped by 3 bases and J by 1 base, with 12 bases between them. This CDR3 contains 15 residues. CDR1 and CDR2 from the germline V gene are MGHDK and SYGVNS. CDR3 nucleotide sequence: TGTGCCAGCAGTGAGCCAGGGAAAGGGAACACTGAAGCTTTCTTT. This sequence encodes CASSEPGKGNTEAFF.

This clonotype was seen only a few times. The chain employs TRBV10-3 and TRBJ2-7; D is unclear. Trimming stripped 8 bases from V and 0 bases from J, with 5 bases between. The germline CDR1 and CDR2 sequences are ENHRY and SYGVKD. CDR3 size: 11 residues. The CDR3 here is CAIGYSYEQYF. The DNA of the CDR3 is TGTGCCATCGGGTACTCCTACGAGCAGTACTTC.

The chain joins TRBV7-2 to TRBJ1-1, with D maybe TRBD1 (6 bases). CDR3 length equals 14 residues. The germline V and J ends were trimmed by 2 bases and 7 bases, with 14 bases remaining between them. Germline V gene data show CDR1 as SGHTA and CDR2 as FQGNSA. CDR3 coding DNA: TGTGCCAGCAGCTTATACGGGGGCGGAGTTGAAGCTTTCTTT. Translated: CASSLYGGGVEAFF.

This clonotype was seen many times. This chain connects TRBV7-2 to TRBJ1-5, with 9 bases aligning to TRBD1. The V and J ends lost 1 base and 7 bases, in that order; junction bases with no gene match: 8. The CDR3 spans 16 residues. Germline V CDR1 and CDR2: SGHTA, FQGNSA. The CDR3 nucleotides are TGTGCCAGCAGCTTAGTTTCCCTGGGACAGGGACAGCCCCAGCATTTT. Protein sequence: CASSLVSLGQGQPQHF.